The 32 T cell receptor beta chains below come from one sample, sequenced in a study of CD4 T cells in relation to SARS-CoV-2 and coronaviruses. TCRdb keeps only in-frame clones here, not all; method: immunoSEQ multiplex PCR. The table includes just over 35,000 clones, just under 85% detected once. These receptors' antigens are unknown. The sequencing input was naive CD4+ T cells from PBMCs, cultured in vitro. Subset noted: naive CD4+ T cells isolated by negative enrichment. All receptors come from an adult with COVID-19.

The rearrangement joins TRBV6-1 to TRBJ2-5; D perhaps matches TRBD2 (7 bases). CDR1 and CDR2 (germline): MNHNS, SASEGT. The CDR3 has 17 amino acids. The V and J ends lost 4 bases and 4 bases respectively, with 22 bases between them. The CDR3 DNA reads as TGTGCCAGCAGTGGGGGGGGGACACTACCCTGGGGAGAGACCCAGTACTTC. Protein: CASSGGGTLPWGETQYF.

V gene TRBV7-2 combines with J gene TRBJ2-1; 9 nucleotides align to TRBD2. Trimming took 4 bases from V and 0 from J; bases not matched to a gene: 10. CDR1 and CDR2 (germline): SGHTA, FQGNSA. The CDR3 spans 18 residues. CDR3 residues: CASSSRAGGPVSYNEQFF. The DNA of the CDR3 is TGTGCCAGCAGCTCCCGTGCGGGAGGGCCCGTCTCCTACAATGAGCAGTTCTTC.

The chain is built from TRBV2 and TRBJ1-3; perhaps TRBD1 as D (5 bases). V dropped 5 bases and J dropped 3 bases, with 29 bases sitting between them. The CDR3 is 20 amino acids. Germline values: CDR1 SNHLY, CDR2 FYNNEI. This CDR3 reads CASSNRVIQWGSNLGNTIYF. In DNA form, the CDR3 reads TGTGCCAGCAGTAACCGGGTTATACAGTGGGGGTCGAATCTTGGAAACACCATATATTTT.

V gene TRBV10-3 combines with J gene TRBJ2-5; D is possibly TRBD1 or TRBD2 (5 bases each). The germline gives CDR1 ENHRY, CDR2 SYGVKD. Trimming left V 4 bases short and J 5 bases short, with 8 bases between. The CDR3 is made up of 12 amino acids. Here the CDR3 reads CAISGGTETQYF. The CDR3 DNA sequence: TGTGCCATCAGTGGGGGGACGGAGACCCAGTACTTC.

V and J are TRBV13 and TRBJ2-5; 7 nucleotides line up with TRBD1. In germline, CDR1 is PRHDT, CDR2 FYEKMQ (reference sequence). The CDR3 spans 16 residues. The V gene end was trimmed by 5 bases and the J gene end by 1 base; junction bases not matched to a gene: 10. The CDR3 DNA sequence: TGTGCCAGCAGCATTGGACAGGCCCCAATCCAAGAGACCCAGTACTTC. Protein sequence: CASSIGQAPIQETQYF.

The chain links TRBV9 to TRBJ2-3; the D gene is possibly TRBD1 (6 bases). The V gene's germline CDR1 is SGDLS and CDR2 YYNGEE. CDR3 length equals 15 residues. The germline V and J ends were trimmed by 0 bases and 2 bases, with 10 bases remaining between them. The CDR3 protein is CASSVGWGLTDTQYF. CDR3 bases: TGTGCCAGCAGCGTAGGTTGGGGGCTCACAGATACGCAGTATTTT.

The chain is built from TRBV3-1 (or the pseudogene TRBV3-2) and TRBJ2-5; 11 positions match TRBD2. Germline V gene data show CDR1 as LGHDT and CDR2 as YNNKEL (reference sequence). The CDR3 covers 17 residues. Trimming removed 4 bases from V and 1 base from J; junction bases left unmatched: 8. The CDR3 spells CASSRLAGGRFQETQYF. The CDR3 DNA reads TGTGCCAGCAGCCGATTAGCGGGAGGGAGGTTCCAAGAGACCCAGTACTTC.

The V call is TRBV24-1, the J call TRBJ2-5, with D perhaps matching TRBD1 (5 bases). V shed 0 bases and J shed 3 bases, with 10 bases lying between them. Germline values: CDR1 KGHDR, CDR2 SFDVKD. The CDR3 totals 15 residues. The CDR3 nucleotides are TGTGCCACCAGTGATTTGGTTACAGGTAAAGAGACCCAGTACTTC. Protein product: CATSDLVTGKETQYF.

The chain combines TRBV28 with TRBJ1-3; D ambiguous. The length of the CDR3 is 15 residues. V was trimmed by 4 bases and J by 0 bases, leaving 10 bases between them. Germline-derived CDR1 and CDR2 are MDHEN and SYDVKM. This CDR3 reads CASSWTDSSGNTIYF. The CDR3 nucleotides are TGTGCCAGCAGTTGGACGGATAGCTCTGGAAACACCATATATTTT.

The chain employs TRBV7-3 and TRBJ2-7; D is possibly TRBD1 (7 bases). Germline V gene lookup returns CDR1 SGHTA and CDR2 FQGTGA. The CDR3 has 16 amino acids. V was trimmed by 2 bases and J by 5 bases, leaving 19 bases between them. The CDR3 DNA sequence: TGTGCCAGCAGCTTACCGCGGGACAGCCGATTTGACGAGCAGTACTTC. Amino acid sequence: CASSLPRDSRFDEQYF. Full variable domain (outside the CDR3, taken from reference TRBV7-3 and TRBJ2-7): GAGVSQTPSNKVTEKGKYVELRCDPISGHTALYWYRQSLGQGPEFLIYFQGTGAADDSGLPNDRFFAVRPEGSVSTLKIQRTERGDSAVYLCASSLPRDSRFDEQYFGPGTRLTVT.

V gene TRBV27 combines with J gene TRBJ2-1; 7 positions match TRBD1. Germline-derived CDR1 and CDR2 are MNHEY and SMNVEV (reference sequence). The CDR3 has 14 residues. Germline trimming cut 2 bases from V and 15 bases from J; bases unmatched to any gene: 13. Here the CDR3 reads CASSLNTDRTTLFF. The DNA of the CDR3 is TGTGCCAGCAGTTTAAATACGGACAGGACCACCTTGTTCTTC.

The V gene is TRBV4-3, the J gene TRBJ2-6, with D uncertain. V was clipped by 0 bases and J by 0 bases, with 9 bases between them. The CDR3 is 17 amino acids. Germline CDR1 reads LGHNA; CDR2 reads YSLEER. The CDR3 loop is CASSQDASSSGANVLTF. CDR3 nucleotide sequence: TGCGCCAGCAGCCAAGATGCGTCATCCTCTGGGGCCAACGTCCTGACTTTC.

The chain links TRBV13 to TRBJ2-7; D gene uncertain. Per the germline V gene, CDR1 is PRHDT and CDR2 is FYEKMQ (reference sequence). V was cut by 5 bases and J by 4 bases, with 12 bases left in between. This CDR3 spans 13 amino acids. This chain's CDR3 is CASSPQDGYEQYF. CDR3 bases: TGTGCCAGCAGCCCCCAAGACGGGTACGAGCAGTACTTC.

J is TRBJ2-2 and V is TRBV6-4; the match to TRBD2 covers 8 bases. The CDR3 covers 16 residues. Losses at the gene ends were 4 bases for V and 0 bases for J; bases not matched to a gene: 4. CDR1 and CDR2 from the germline V gene are MRHNA and SNTAGT. DNA for the CDR3: TGTGCCAGCAGTGTAACTAGCGGTGCGAACACCGGGGAGCTGTTTTTT. Its protein product is CASSVTSGANTGELFF.

CDR3 sequence (DNA): TGTGCCAGCAGTTACTGGGGGGGCTCTGGGGCCAACGTCCTGACTTTC. This encodes CASSYWGGSGANVLTF. The J gene is TRBJ2-6, the V gene TRBV6-5, with 7 bases that match TRBD2. Germline V gene lookup returns CDR1 MNHEY and CDR2 SVGAGI. The junction had 0 bases not matched to a gene; V was cut back by 1 base and J by 0 bases. This CDR3 contains 16 residues.

The chain uses TRBV18 and TRBJ1-1; D is unresolved. V was cut by 2 bases and J by 2 bases, with 6 bases left in between. The CDR3 length is 13 residues. Germline V gives CDR1 KGHSH, CDR2 LQKENI. The CDR3 sequence is CASSPNLNTEAFF. The CDR3, as DNA: TGTGCCAGCTCACCAAATCTAAACACTGAAGCTTTCTTT.

This clone was counted a few times. This chain connects TRBV28 to TRBJ2-2; D assignment may be TRBD1 or TRBD2 (5 bases each). Germline V CDR1 and CDR2: MDHEN, SYDVKM. The CDR3 runs to 14 residues. The V end was cut by 4 bases, the J end by 4 bases, with 10 bases between. CDR3: CASSSRGRTGELFF. The CDR3 bases are TGTGCCAGCAGTTCTCGGGGACGCACCGGGGAGCTGTTTTTT.

The V and J genes are TRBV6-5 and TRBJ1-3, with D unresolved. CDR1 is MNHEY, CDR2 SVGAGI, per germline. The CDR3 length is 12 residues. Trimming left V 9 bases short and J 1 base short, with 7 bases between. In DNA, the CDR3 is TGTGCCAGTCGAGGGTCTGGAAACACCATATATTTT. Its protein product is CASRGSGNTIYF.

V usage is TRBV19 and J usage is TRBJ1-1; D might be TRBD1 (5 bases). From germline, CDR1 is LNHDA and CDR2 SQIVND (reference sequence). With 10 bases removed from V and 0 bases from J, the gap between germline ends came to 18 bases. The CDR3 has 15 residues. Written as DNA, the CDR3 is TGTGCCAATAAGACAGCCCTTGCAATGAACACTGAAGCTTTCTTT. Protein: CANKTALAMNTEAFF.

This clone has only one observation. The J gene is TRBJ2-1, the V gene TRBV7-8; D might be TRBD2 (5 bases). CDR1 SGHVS and CDR2 FQNEAQ come from the germline V gene. This CDR3 spans 13 amino acids. The germline V and J ends were trimmed by 5 bases and 9 bases, with 14 bases remaining between them. This chain's CDR3 is CASSPGESGEQFF. CDR3 nucleotide sequence: TGTGCCAGCAGCCCCGGGGAGAGCGGTGAGCAGTTCTTC.

CDR3 sequence: CASSLIDEQFF. CDR3 DNA: TGTGCCAGCAGCTTAATCGATGAGCAGTTCTTC. The chain links TRBV5-5 to TRBJ2-1, with no clear D. The CDR3 has 11 amino acids. Germline CDR1 and CDR2: SGHKS and YYEKEE (reference sequence). With 2 bases removed from V and 8 bases from J, the gap between germline ends came to 5 bases.

The chain couples TRBV29-1 to TRBJ2-3, with TRBD2 identical over 9 bases. Germline CDR1 and CDR2: SQVTM and ANQGSEA. CDR3 size: 16 residues. V lost 7 bases to trimming and J lost 3 bases; unmatched junction nucleotides: 14. The CDR3 sequence is CSAGALAGEGTDTQYF. Here the CDR3 DNA reads TGCAGCGCGGGAGCTTTAGCGGGAGAGGGAACAGATACGCAGTATTTT.

This chain uses TRBV2 with TRBJ1-1; a weak D match, TRBD1 (6 bases). Trimming cost V 7 bases and J 8 bases, with 20 bases left between them. The CDR3 has 14 amino acids. Germline V gene lookup returns CDR1 SNHLY and CDR2 FYNNEI. The chain's CDR3 is CASKGGVLFLEAFF. DNA for the CDR3: TGTGCCAGCAAGGGGGGGGTCTTATTCTTGGAAGCTTTCTTT.

This clone occurred a few times. The CDR3 DNA sequence: TGTGCCTGGAGTGGAGGAAGGGCCTTCCACAATGAGCAGTTCTTC. This gives the protein CAWSGGRAFHNEQFF. This chain joins TRBV30 and TRBJ2-1; D gene unclear. The V gene's germline CDR1 is GTSNPN and CDR2 SVGIG (reference sequence). The V and J ends lost 1 base and 5 bases respectively, with 15 bases between them. This CDR3 is 15 amino acids long.

The chain links TRBV6-6 to TRBJ2-5, with 12 nucleotides matching TRBD2. Germline-derived CDR1 and CDR2 are MNHNY and SVGAGI (reference sequence). J lost 4 bases, V lost 2 bases, and 5 bases had no gene match. This CDR3 is 16 amino acids long. CDR3 sequence: CASSYRLAGGPETQYF. The CDR3 bases are TGTGCCAGCAGTTACCGTCTAGCGGGAGGGCCAGAGACCCAGTACTTC.

This sequence joins TRBV28 and TRBJ2-5; TRBD2 matches at 9 bases. Germline V CDR1 and CDR2: MDHEN, SYDVKM. The CDR3 contains 15 residues. Trimming removed 6 bases from V and 3 bases from J; junction bases left unmatched: 8. The CDR3 here is CASSSPSGIKETQYF. Here the CDR3 DNA reads TGTGCCAGCAGCTCTCCTAGCGGGATAAAAGAGACCCAGTACTTC.

This clone occurred once. The V call is TRBV19, the J call TRBJ1-2; D is perhaps TRBD1 (6 bases). This CDR3 comprises 13 residues. The V gene lost 7 bases and the J gene lost 2 bases, with 11 bases spanning the gap. Looked up from germline, CDR1 is LNHDA and CDR2 is SQIVND (reference sequence). The CDR3 DNA follows: TGTGCCAGTATAGGGGGACCAAACTATGGCTACACCTTC. Protein sequence: CASIGGPNYGYTF.

V gene TRBV30 combines with J gene TRBJ2-5; tentatively, D is TRBD2 (5 bases). V was cut by 5 bases and J by 4 bases, with 11 bases left in between. This CDR3 is 12 amino acids long. Germline lookup yields CDR1 GTSNPN and CDR2 SVGIG (reference sequence). CDR3 sequence reads: CAWGPRGETQYF. The CDR3 region has the DNA TGTGCCTGGGGACCCCGGGGAGAGACCCAGTACTTC.

This clone came up once. The V and J genes are TRBV10-3 and TRBJ1-2; 8 bases line up with TRBD1. This CDR3 has 12 residues. The V segment lost 8 bases and the J segment 4 bases; nucleotides outside the gene matches: 3. Germline CDR1 reads ENHRY; CDR2 reads SYGVKD. The CDR3 nucleotides read TGTGCCATCTTACAGGGGGGCTATGGCTACACCTTC. This translates into CAILQGGYGYTF.

This sequence joins TRBV6-2 or TRBV6-3 and TRBJ2-5; D is ambiguous. The CDR3 runs 13 residues. With 6 bases removed from V and 5 bases from J, the gap between germline ends came to 13 bases. In germline, CDR1 is MNHEY, CDR2 SVGEGT. CDR3 sequence: CASRPEAVETQYF. CDR3 DNA sequence: TGTGCCAGCAGGCCTGAGGCTGTGGAGACCCAGTACTTC.

The chain links TRBV5-5 to TRBJ1-4, with D uncertain. The V end lost 1 base, the J end lost 4 bases, and 8 bases lay between the germline ends. The CDR3 totals 14 residues. Per the germline V gene, CDR1 is SGHKS and CDR2 is YYEKEE (reference sequence). DNA of the CDR3: TGTGCCAGCAGCTTGAGCCAGAATAATGAAAAACTGTTTTTT. It codes for CASSLSQNNEKLFF.

V and J are TRBV30 and TRBJ1-4, with TRBD1 matching 10 bases. Germline loops: CDR1 GTSNPN, CDR2 SVGIG (reference sequence). CDR3 size: 14 residues. Losses at the gene ends were 3 bases for V and 5 bases for J; bases not matched to a gene: 3. This CDR3 is CAWSEDRGNEKLFF. The CDR3 region has the DNA TGTGCCTGGAGCGAGGACAGGGGGAATGAAAAACTGTTTTTT.